Many counts were recorded for the clone carrying this T cell receptor beta chain. Its antigen is not identified. The data derive from a study of CD8 T cells in ankylosing spondylitis. TCRdb re-called the 5' RACE reads with MiXCR, one entry per CDR3 protein. Among under 300,000 distinct CDR3 sequences listed, roughly 10% were seen once. Notes on the study in general: Disease-linked clones were found to be CD8+ and relatively rare in peripheral blood.

The sample taken for sequencing was blood, either unsorted or a sorted T cell fraction (not recorded which). This receptor was identified in a male donor with ankylosing spondylitis or in good health (not recorded which).

The CDR3 DNA sequence: TGTGCCAGCAGCCTTCTACAGAGCTCCTACGAGCAGTACTTC. Its translation: CASSLLQSSYEQYF. This chain joins TRBV27 and TRBJ2-7; the D is unclear. Trimming cost V 6 bases and J 0 bases, with 12 bases left between them. Germline CDR1 reads MNHEY; CDR2 reads SMNVEV (reference sequence). The CDR3 sequence is 14 residues long.